This T cell receptor beta chain was sequenced in a study of beta chain features in type 1 diabetes. Study-wide background: The number of sorted cells examined across all samples was 107,917,701.

Sorting based on CD45RO/CCR7/CD25/CD127/CD95/CD27 separated CD4+ naive, central memory, regulatory and stem cell-like memory cells. Overall study findings and caveats: Within each of all four CD4+ subsets, Type 1 diabetes patients had TCRB CDR3s that were moderately but significantly shorter. Naive, central memory and regulatory TCRB repertoires appeared more similar among patients than healthy donors.

There are a few counts of this clone. Antigen specificity is unknown. Expressed TCRB transcripts were sequenced because the entire RNA isolate underwent reverse transcription. Produced via immunoSEQ multiplex PCR; TCRdb's table is partial and in-frame only. The sample records 40,000 to 55,000 clones, around 45% being singletons. V gave up 7 bases and J gave up 1 base, with 14 bases separating them. Germline CDR1 is SNHLY and CDR2 is FYNNEI. The CDR3 is made up of 14 amino acids. This clonotype was sampled from a man aged 25-45 years with type 1 diabetes. The chain has TRBV2 and TRBJ2-7, with D possibly TRBD1 on 6 matching bases. The sequenced material came from stem cell memory CD4+ T cells from blood. CDR3 bases: TGTGCCAGCAATCGGGTAGGGGGTTCCTACGAGCAGTACTTC. It is translated as CASNRVGGSYEQYF.